This T cell receptor (beta chain) appears in the sequencing data of a study of T cell repertoires in cytomegalovirus infection. Study background: Matching HLA type, along with CMV infection, was indicated by public TCR beta signatures. Whole-study results and caveats: Cumulative public TCR beta family frequency identified carriers of CMV plus the relevant HLA. The response measured ex vivo was dominated by TCR beta clonotypes (HLA-C-restricted and CMV-specific).

This clonotype was seen more than once but under ten times. Antigen unknown. A single record per CDR3 protein comes from TCRdb applying MiXCR to the reads. The table includes roughly 340,000 distinct CDR3 sequences, around 29% detected once. Germline CDR1 and CDR2: SNHLY and FYNNEI. The length of the CDR3 is 12 residues. V lost 5 bases and J 0 bases, leaving 3 bases between the germline ends. The chain has TRBV2 and TRBJ2-3; D gene unclear. This specimen was cultured PBMCs, taken from culture after CMV antigen stimulation. The source is a human donor in good health (CMV status not recorded). Some clones in this sample may be carry-over from other donors' samples. Here the CDR3 reads CASSWSTDTQYF. CDR3 sequence (DNA): TGTGCCAGCAGTTGGAGCACAGATACGCAGTATTTT.